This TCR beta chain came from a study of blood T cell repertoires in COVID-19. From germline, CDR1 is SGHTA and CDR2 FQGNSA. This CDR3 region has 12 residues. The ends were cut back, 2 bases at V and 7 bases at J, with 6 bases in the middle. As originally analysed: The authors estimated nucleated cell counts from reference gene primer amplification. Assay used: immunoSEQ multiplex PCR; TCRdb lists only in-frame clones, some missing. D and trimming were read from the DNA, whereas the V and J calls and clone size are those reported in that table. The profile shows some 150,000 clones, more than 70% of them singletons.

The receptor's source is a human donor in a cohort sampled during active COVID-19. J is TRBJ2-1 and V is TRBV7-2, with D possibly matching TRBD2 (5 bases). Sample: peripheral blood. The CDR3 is CASSLRTNEQFF. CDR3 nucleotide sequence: TGTGCCAGCAGCTTACGGACTAATGAGCAGTTCTTC.